This T cell receptor (beta chain) was recovered during a study of blood T cell repertoires in COVID-19. At the level of the study: Sites in the United States, Italy and Spain provided acute and convalescent COVID-19 samples. PBMCs, B-cell-depleted T cells, or T cells were the source of the cDNA or gDNA that made up the material.

In the source study's methods: Reference gene primer amplification gave estimated nucleated cell counts. Data came from immunoSEQ multiplex PCR; TCRdb stores just in-frame clones and leaves some out. D and trimming come from the DNA, and the V and J calls and clone size come from that table. The repertoire holds about 160,000 clones, with 90% as singletons. From germline, CDR1 is LNHDA and CDR2 SQIVND (reference sequence). Germline trimming cut 5 bases from V and 7 bases from J; bases unmatched to any gene: 11. The CDR3 sequence is 15 residues long. This TCR was sampled from a man aged 60 to 69 with active or convalescent COVID-19. The rearrangement joins TRBV19 to TRBJ1-5, with 7 bases matching TRBD1. The sequenced material came from peripheral blood. The CDR3, as DNA: TGTGCCAGTAGTGTCCAGGGACAGCAGTTCCAGCCCCAGCATTTT. Translating it yields CASSVQGQQFQPQHF.